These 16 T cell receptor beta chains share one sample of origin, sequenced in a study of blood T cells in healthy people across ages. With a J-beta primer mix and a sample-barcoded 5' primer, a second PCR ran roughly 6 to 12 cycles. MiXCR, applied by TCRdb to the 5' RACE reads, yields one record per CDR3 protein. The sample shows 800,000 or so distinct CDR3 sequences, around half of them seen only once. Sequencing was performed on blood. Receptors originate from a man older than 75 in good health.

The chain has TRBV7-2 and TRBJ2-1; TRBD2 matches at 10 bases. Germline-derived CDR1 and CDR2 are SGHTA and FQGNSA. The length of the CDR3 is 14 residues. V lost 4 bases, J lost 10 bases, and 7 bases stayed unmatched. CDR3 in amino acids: CASSSSGSAGEQFF. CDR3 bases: TGTGCCAGCAGCTCTAGCGGGAGTGCTGGGGAGCAGTTCTTC.

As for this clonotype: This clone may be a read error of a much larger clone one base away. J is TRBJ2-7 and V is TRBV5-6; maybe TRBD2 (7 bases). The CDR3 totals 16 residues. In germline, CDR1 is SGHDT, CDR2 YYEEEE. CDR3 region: CASGLDGGAPPYEQYF. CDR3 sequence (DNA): TGTGCCAGCGGCTTGGATGGGGGGGCGCCCCCCTACGAGCAGTACTTC.

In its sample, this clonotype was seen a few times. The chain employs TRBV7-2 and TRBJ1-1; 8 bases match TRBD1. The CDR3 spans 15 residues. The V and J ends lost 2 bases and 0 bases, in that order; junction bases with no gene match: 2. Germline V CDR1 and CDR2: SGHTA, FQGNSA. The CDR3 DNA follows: TGTGCCAGCAGCTTACAGGGGGCGCTGAACACTGAAGCTTTCTTT. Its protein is CASSLQGALNTEAFF.

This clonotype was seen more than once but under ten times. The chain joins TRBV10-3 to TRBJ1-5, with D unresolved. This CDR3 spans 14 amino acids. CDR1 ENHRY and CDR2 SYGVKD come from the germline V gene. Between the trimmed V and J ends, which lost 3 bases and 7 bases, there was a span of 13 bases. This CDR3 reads CAISENGVEQPQHF. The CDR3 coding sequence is TGTGCCATCAGTGAAAATGGGGTTGAGCAGCCCCAGCATTTT.

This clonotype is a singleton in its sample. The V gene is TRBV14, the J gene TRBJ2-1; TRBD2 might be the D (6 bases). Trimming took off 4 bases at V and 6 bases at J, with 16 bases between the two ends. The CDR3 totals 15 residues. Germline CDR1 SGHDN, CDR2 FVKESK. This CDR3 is CASSLIGRDGNEQFF. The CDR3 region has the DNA TGTGCCAGCAGCCTCATAGGGCGGGACGGCAATGAGCAGTTCTTC. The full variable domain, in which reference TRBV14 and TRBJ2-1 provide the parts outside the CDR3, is EAGVTQFPSHSVIEKGQTVTLRCDPISGHDNLYWYRRVMGKEIKFLLHFVKESKQDESGMPNNRFLAERTGGTYSTLKVQPAELEDSGVYFCASSLIGRDGNEQFFGPGTRLTVL.

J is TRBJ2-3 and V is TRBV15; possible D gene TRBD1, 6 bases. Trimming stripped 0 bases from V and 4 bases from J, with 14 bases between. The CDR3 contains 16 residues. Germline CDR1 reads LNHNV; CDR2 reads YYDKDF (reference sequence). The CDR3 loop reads CATSRDPAGAADTQYF. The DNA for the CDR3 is TGTGCCACCAGCAGAGATCCGGCAGGGGCAGCAGATACGCAGTATTTT.

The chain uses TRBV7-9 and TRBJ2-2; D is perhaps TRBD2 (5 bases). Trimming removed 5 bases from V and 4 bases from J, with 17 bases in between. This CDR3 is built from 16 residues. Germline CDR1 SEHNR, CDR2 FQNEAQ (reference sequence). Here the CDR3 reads CASSPQTMIGTGELFF. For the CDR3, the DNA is TGTGCCAGCAGCCCTCAGACTATGATTGGCACCGGGGAGCTGTTTTTT.

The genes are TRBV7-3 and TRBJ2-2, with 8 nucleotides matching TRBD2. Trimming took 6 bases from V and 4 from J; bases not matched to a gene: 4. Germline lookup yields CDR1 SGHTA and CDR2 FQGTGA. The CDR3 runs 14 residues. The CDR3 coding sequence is TGTGCCAGCAGGGTAGCGGGACCCACCGGGGAGCTGTTTTTT. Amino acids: CASRVAGPTGELFF.

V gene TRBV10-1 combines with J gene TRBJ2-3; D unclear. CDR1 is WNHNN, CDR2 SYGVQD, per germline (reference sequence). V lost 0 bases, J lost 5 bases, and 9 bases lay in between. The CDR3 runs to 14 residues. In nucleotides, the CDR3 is TGCGCCAGCAGTGAGTCAGTCGACAAAGATACGCAGTATTTT. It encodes CASSESVDKDTQYF.

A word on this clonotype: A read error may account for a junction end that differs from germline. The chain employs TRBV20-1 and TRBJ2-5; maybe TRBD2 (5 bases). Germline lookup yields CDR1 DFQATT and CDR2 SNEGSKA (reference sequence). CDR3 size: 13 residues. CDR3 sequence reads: CSAVIGLQETLYF. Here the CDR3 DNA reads TGCAGTGCCGTTATAGGACTCCAAGAGACCCTGTACTTC.

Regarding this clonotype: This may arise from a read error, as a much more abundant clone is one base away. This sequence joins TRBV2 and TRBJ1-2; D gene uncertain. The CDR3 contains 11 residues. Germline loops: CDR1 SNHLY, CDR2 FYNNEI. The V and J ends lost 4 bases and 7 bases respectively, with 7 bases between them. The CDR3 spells CASSVGSGYTF. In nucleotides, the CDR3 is TGTGCCAGCAGTGTAGGTTCTGGCTACACCTTC. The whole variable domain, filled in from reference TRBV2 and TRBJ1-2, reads EPEVTQTPSHQVTQMGQEVILRCVPISNHLYFYWYRQILGQKVEFLVSFYNNEISEKSEIFDDQFSVERPDGSNFTLKIRSTKLEDSAMYFCASSVGSGYTFGSGTRLTVV.

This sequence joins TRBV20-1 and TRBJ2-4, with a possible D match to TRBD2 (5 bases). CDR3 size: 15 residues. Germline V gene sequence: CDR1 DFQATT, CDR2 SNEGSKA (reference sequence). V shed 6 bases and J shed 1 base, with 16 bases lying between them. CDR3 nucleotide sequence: TGCAGTGCCCTCAGCCCCTCGGGGGCCAAAAACATTCAGTACTTC. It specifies CSALSPSGAKNIQYF.

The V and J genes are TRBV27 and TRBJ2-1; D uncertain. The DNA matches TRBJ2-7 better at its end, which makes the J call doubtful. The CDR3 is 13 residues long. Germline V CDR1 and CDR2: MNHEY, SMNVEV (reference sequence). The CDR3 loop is CASSRGSYNEQYF. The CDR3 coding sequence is TGTGCCAGCAGCCGCGGTTCCTACAATGAGCAGTACTTC.

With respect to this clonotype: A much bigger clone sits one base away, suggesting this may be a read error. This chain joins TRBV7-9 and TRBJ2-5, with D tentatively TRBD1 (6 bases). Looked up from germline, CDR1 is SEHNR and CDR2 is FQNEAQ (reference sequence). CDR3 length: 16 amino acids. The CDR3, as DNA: TGTGCCAGCAGCTTAAGTGTCAGGGGACGAAAAGAGACCCGGTACTTC. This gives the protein CASSLSVRGRKETRYF.

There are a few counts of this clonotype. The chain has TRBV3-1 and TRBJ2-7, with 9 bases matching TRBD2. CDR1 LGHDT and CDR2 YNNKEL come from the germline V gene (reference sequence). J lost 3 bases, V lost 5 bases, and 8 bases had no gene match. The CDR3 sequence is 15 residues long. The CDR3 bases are TGTGCCAGCAGCAAGGGAGCTAGCGGGAACTACGAGCAGTACTTC. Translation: CASSKGASGNYEQYF.

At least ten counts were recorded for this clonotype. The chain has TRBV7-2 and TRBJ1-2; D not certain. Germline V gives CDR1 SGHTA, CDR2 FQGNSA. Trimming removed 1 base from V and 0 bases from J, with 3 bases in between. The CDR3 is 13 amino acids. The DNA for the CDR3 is TGTGCCAGCAGCTTAGACACTAACTATGGCTACACCTTC. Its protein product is CASSLDTNYGYTF.